This is a list of T cell receptor beta chains from one sample in a study of blood T cell repertoires in COVID-19. TCRdb's copy holds only in-frame clones and misses some; the assay was immunoSEQ multiplex PCR. Here the sample spans approximately 140,000 clones, 70% to 80% being singletons. Specimen: peripheral blood. The receptors were sampled from a man in his sixties with acute or convalescent COVID-19. The CDR3 runs from the conserved cysteine through the conserved F or W. The order of the fields is J gene, CDR3 length, clone size, D gene, V gene, CDR3 DNA, CDR3 protein. The D gene is left open where the match is weak. Some rows mark clone size as missing; the rest say once, few, many or name a class of expanded clone.

>TRBJ2-7|14|-|TRBD2|TRBV30
TGTGCCTGGAGTGTTTCCAGCGGGACGCACGAGCAGTACTTC
CAWSVSSGTHEQYF
>TRBJ2-5|17|-|TRBD2|TRBV7-9
TGTGCCAGCAGCCGAAAAGCTGGACTAGCGGTTCAAGAGACCCAGTACTTC
CASSRKAGLAVQETQYF
>TRBJ2-7|12|-|-|TRBV7-2
TGTGCCAGCAGCCCAGGGGGGAGCGAGCAGTACTTC
CASSPGGSEQYF
>TRBJ2-5|16|-|-|TRBV6-1
TGTGCCAGCAGTGACGGGCTCTGGGGGGACCAAGAGACCCAGTACTTC
CASSDGLWGDQETQYF
>TRBJ1-5|14|-|TRBD1|TRBV29-1
TGCAGCGCCGCGACAGGGCGTGACAATCAGCCCCAGCATTTT
CSAATGRDNQPQHF
>TRBJ2-2|16|-|TRBD1|TRBV28
TGTGCCAGCACCCGGACAGGGGGCTCGCTGACCGGGGAGCTGTTTTTT
CASTRTGGSLTGELFF
>TRBJ2-7|16|-|TRBD1|TRBV11-1
TGTGCCAGCAGCTACCTCCCGGGACAGACCTCCTACGAGCAGTACTTC
CASSYLPGQTSYEQYF
>TRBJ2-5|17|-|TRBD2|TRBV9
TGTGCCAGCAGCGTAGGAGGTAGCGGGACCGTTGGGGAGACCCAGTACTTC
CASSVGGSGTVGETQYF
>TRBJ2-5|14|few|TRBD2|TRBV5-1
TGCGCCAGCAGCTTGGGGGAGGGAGGCGAGACCCAGTACTTC
CASSLGEGGETQYF
>TRBJ2-1|15|few|TRBD2|TRBV7-9
TGTGCCAGCAGCGAGACTAGCGGGAGTTTTAATGAGCAGTTCTTC
CASSETSGSFNEQFF
>TRBJ1-3|15|-|-|TRBV3-1/TRBV3-2
TGTGCCAGCAGCCAAGAGTCTGTCTCTGGAAACACCATATATTTT
CASSQESVSGNTIYF
>TRBJ2-1|14|-|-|TRBV7-3
TGTGCCAGCAGCTTAGGAGGGAGGAGCGATGAGCAGTTCTTC
CASSLGGRSDEQFF
>TRBJ2-7|13|-|-|TRBV4-2
TGTGCCAGCAGCCAAGGTGCCGGGTACGAGCAGTACTTC
CASSQGAGYEQYF
>TRBJ1-5|17|-|TRBD1|TRBV19
TGTGCCAGTAGTATCTCCGGGACAGGGATCCGGGATCAGCCCCAGCATTTT
CASSISGTGIRDQPQHF
>TRBJ1-2|15|-|-|TRBV30
TGTGCCTGGAGTGTTGGGGCCTCGCGCGGAAGCGGCTACACCTTC
CAWSVGASRGSGYTF
>TRBJ2-6|13|-|-|TRBV12-3/TRBV12-4
TGTGCCAGCAGTTTAGATCGTCTCAACGTCCTGACTTTC
CASSLDRLNVLTF
>TRBJ1-1|19|-|-|TRBV11-2
TGTGCCAGCAGCCGAATCTTACCCCCTTCCGGGAGGGAGGACACTGAAGCTTTCTTT
CASSRILPPSGREDTEAFF
>TRBJ2-1|15|-|TRBD2|TRBV28
TGTGCCAGCAGTTTGGCCTCCGGGACTAGCTATGAGCAGTTCTTC
CASSLASGTSYEQFF
>TRBJ1-2|13|-|-|TRBV27
TGTGCCAGCCGTAACTCAGGAAGCTATGGCTACACCTTC
CASRNSGSYGYTF
>TRBJ2-5|14|-|TRBD2|TRBV29-1
TGCAGCGTTATACCCCTAGCGGCCCAAGAGACCCAGTACTTC
CSVIPLAAQETQYF
>TRBJ1-1|14|-|TRBD1|TRBV19
TGTGCCAGTAGTAGCTCAGGGGGGAGCACTGAAGCTTTCTTT
CASSSSGGSTEAFF
>TRBJ2-3|18|once|TRBD2|TRBV19
TGTGCCAGTAGTAAACCCGGGACTAGCGGGAGTAAGCGCGATACGCAGTATTTT
CASSKPGTSGSKRDTQYF
>TRBJ1-2|12|many|TRBD1|TRBV12-3/TRBV12-4
TGTGCCAGCAGTGACAGGGTAGGCGGCTACACCTTC
CASSDRVGGYTF
>TRBJ1-3|16|-|TRBD1|TRBV27
TGTGCCAGCAGTGCCACCGGGACAGCCTCTGGAAACACCATATATTTT
CASSATGTASGNTIYF
>TRBJ2-6|17|-|TRBD2|TRBV15
TGTGCCACCAGCAGCCCTGGGGAGGGCTCTGGGGCCAACGTCCTGACTTTC
CATSSPGEGSGANVLTF